These 10 T cell receptor beta chains originate from one sample sequenced in a study of OX40 agonist ivuxolimab in advanced cancers. Using immunoSEQ multiplex PCR, the repertoire was profiled, and TCRdb retains in-frame clones only, with some absent. The repertoire holds tens of thousands of clones, with about 82% as singletons. Sequencing was performed on CD4+ or CD8+ T cells sorted from blood, taken in a trial of the OX40 agonist ivuxolimab. The receptors here all came from an adult with an advanced solid tumor such as melanoma, head and neck, liver or kidney cancer.

The chain employs TRBV27 and TRBJ2-5; 8 positions match TRBD1. Germline trimming cut 4 bases from V and 3 bases from J; bases unmatched to any gene: 7. Germline lookup yields CDR1 MNHEY and CDR2 SMNVEV (reference sequence). The CDR3 covers 15 residues. CDR3 nucleotides: TGTGCCAGCAGTTCAGCCGGGACAGGTGAAGAGACCCAGTACTTC. Translating it yields CASSSAGTGEETQYF.

The chain employs TRBV29-1 and TRBJ1-1, with a possible D match to TRBD1 (5 bases). The CDR3 is made up of 13 amino acids. Germline-derived CDR1 and CDR2 are SQVTM and ANQGSEA. V was cut by 3 bases and J by 8 bases, with 16 bases left in between. Here the CDR3 reads CSVEGPWTVEAFF. The CDR3 coding sequence is TGCAGCGTTGAGGGGCCTTGGACGGTCGAAGCTTTCTTT.

The chain combines TRBV9 with TRBJ2-7; tentative D call: TRBD2 (6 bases). The CDR3 totals 16 residues. V lost 4 bases to trimming and J lost 5 bases, with 22 bases between them. CDR1 is SGDLS, CDR2 YYNGEE, per germline. The CDR3, as DNA: TGTGCCAGCAGCTCAGCGGGTGGGACTTACCGCAACGAGCAGTACTTC. Translating it yields CASSSAGGTYRNEQYF.

This clone was detected a few times. The chain recombines TRBV6-5 with TRBJ1-2, with TRBD1 identical over 9 bases. V lost 6 bases to trimming and J lost 4 bases; unmatched junction nucleotides: 9. CDR3 size: 15 residues. Looked up from germline, CDR1 is MNHEY and CDR2 is SVGAGI. The CDR3 spells CASRSQGAVPYGYTF. CDR3 sequence (DNA): TGTGCCAGCAGATCACAGGGGGCCGTCCCCTATGGCTACACCTTC.

The chain has TRBV5-1 and TRBJ2-7; 10 bases agree with TRBD2. Germline CDR1 is SGHRS and CDR2 is YFSETQ. The CDR3 spans 17 residues. V was pared by 2 bases and J by 0 bases, with 8 bases of the junction left unmatched. For the CDR3, the DNA is TGCGCCAGCAGCTTTTATCCCGGGACTAGCGTCTCCTACGAGCAGTACTTC. The encoded protein is CASSFYPGTSVSYEQYF.

This chain links TRBV30 with TRBJ1-4; D gene uncertain. This CDR3 is built from 11 residues. Germline values: CDR1 GTSNPN, CDR2 SVGIG (reference sequence). The V and J ends lost 5 bases and 7 bases respectively, with 8 bases between them. In DNA form, the CDR3 reads TGTGCCTGGGGTCACAGTGAAAAACTGTTTTTT. Translated: CAWGHSEKLFF.

The chain links TRBV7-6 to TRBJ2-5; 8 positions match TRBD2. The CDR3 is 15 amino acids. V gave up 3 bases and J gave up 3 bases; unmatched junction bases: 6. CDR1 and CDR2 (germline): SGHVS, FNYEAQ. The CDR3 DNA is TGTGCCAGCAGCTTTTGGACTAGCCAGAAAGAGACCCAGTACTTC. It translates to CASSFWTSQKETQYF.

This sequence joins TRBV7-3 and TRBJ2-1, with unresolved D. This CDR3 has 14 amino acids. V was shortened by 0 bases and J by 5 bases, with 8 bases between the two germline ends. The germline V gene has CDR1 SGHTA and CDR2 FQGTGA. CDR3 in amino acids: CASSLTSTHNEQFF. In DNA, the CDR3 is TGTGCCAGCAGCTTAACTAGCACTCACAATGAGCAGTTCTTC.

This clone was observed a single time. For the CDR3, the DNA is TGTGCCAGCAGCCGAGGGACAGCGTCCTACGAGCAGTACTTC. Its translation is CASSRGTASYEQYF. The chain combines TRBV7-3 with TRBJ2-7; 7 nucleotides match TRBD1. The CDR3 contains 14 residues. After removal of 5 bases from V and 1 base from J, the junction contained 5 bases not matched to a gene. Germline lookup yields CDR1 SGHTA and CDR2 FQGTGA.

The sample holds a few counts of this clone. The chain combines TRBV6-4 with TRBJ2-3, with TRBD2 matching 8 bases. This CDR3 has 15 residues. The ends lost 4 bases at V and 3 bases at J; junction bases unmatched: 6. Germline CDR1 and CDR2: MRHNA and SNTAGT. The CDR3 DNA reads TGTGCCAGCAGTGCCGGGACTAGTTCAACAGATACGCAGTATTTT. Amino acids: CASSAGTSSTDTQYF.